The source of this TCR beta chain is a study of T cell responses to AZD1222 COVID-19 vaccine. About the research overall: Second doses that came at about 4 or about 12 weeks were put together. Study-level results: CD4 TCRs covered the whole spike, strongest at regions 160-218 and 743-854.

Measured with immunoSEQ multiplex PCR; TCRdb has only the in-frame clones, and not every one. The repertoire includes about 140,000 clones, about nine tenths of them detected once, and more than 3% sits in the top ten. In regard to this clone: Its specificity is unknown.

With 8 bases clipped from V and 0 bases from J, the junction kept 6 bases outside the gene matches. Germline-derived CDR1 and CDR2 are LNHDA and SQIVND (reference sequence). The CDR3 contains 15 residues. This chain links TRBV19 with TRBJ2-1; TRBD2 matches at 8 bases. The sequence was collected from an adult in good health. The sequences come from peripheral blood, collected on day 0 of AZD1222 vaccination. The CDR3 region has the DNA TGTGCCAGTTCCGCGGGGGGAGACTCCTACAATGAGCAGTTCTTC. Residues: CASSAGGDSYNEQFF.